The 27 T cell receptor beta chains given below trace back to one sample, sequenced in a study of T-cell reconstitution after alpha-beta-depleted transplantation in children. A TCRbeta library incorporating unique molecular identifiers was prepared. One entry per CDR3 protein results from TCRdb running MiXCR on the PCR reads. The sample includes 250,000 to 400,000 distinct CDR3 sequences, over 20% of them seen just once. The sequencing here drew on PBMCs, mostly from graft donor cells, taken 180 days after TCRalphabeta/CD19-depleted stem cell transplant. The receptors were gathered from a male patient between 10 and 17 years old who had a stem cell transplant for acute lymphoblastic leukemia, so the T cells may come from the graft donor.

This clonotype was counted a few times. The chain uses TRBV27 and TRBJ2-4, with D uncertain. Germline V gene data show CDR1 as MNHEY and CDR2 as SMNVEV (reference sequence). This CDR3 spans 13 amino acids. As DNA, the CDR3 is TGTGTTTCGGCCGCGACGGAGTTTGACATTCAGTACTTC. This gives the protein CVSAATEFDIQYF.

V is TRBV4-1 and J is TRBJ1-3; D remains ambiguous. In germline, CDR1 is MGHRA, CDR2 YSYEKL. The CDR3 sequence is 15 residues long. V lost 4 bases and J lost 0, with 10 bases in between. The CDR3 nucleotides are TGCGCCAGCAGCCCGAGACCCCTCTCTGGAAACACCATATATTTT. Translation gives CASSPRPLSGNTIYF.

This chain uses TRBV24-1 with TRBJ2-2; 7 nucleotides align to TRBD1. This CDR3 has 12 amino acids. Germline V gene sequence: CDR1 KGHDR, CDR2 SFDVKD. CDR3 amino acids: CASGQYTGELFF. Here the CDR3 DNA reads TGTGCTTCGGGACAGTACACCGGGGAGCTGTTTTTT.

The V gene is TRBV18, the J gene TRBJ2-3; D gene unclear. V was pared by 4 bases and J by 2 bases, with 10 bases between. CDR3 length: 14 residues. Germline values: CDR1 KGHSH, CDR2 LQKENI. CDR3 in amino acids: CASSHRFFTDTQYF. In nucleotides, the CDR3 is TGTGCCAGCTCACACCGGTTTTTCACAGATACGCAGTATTTT.

On this clonotype: This could be a read error, since a much larger clone is one nucleotide away. Here the CDR3 omits its conserved ending phenylalanine or tryptophan, so a read error is the likely source. This chain connects TRBV12-3 or TRBV12-4 to TRBJ2-1, with a weak D call TRBD1 (6 bases). Trimming removed 7 bases at V and 12 bases at J, with 16 bases between. CDR3 size: 12 residues. CDR3 sequence reads: CASTQTGTWQFI. The CDR3 DNA follows: TGTGCCAGCACCCAGACAGGCACCTGGCAGTTCATC.

This clonotype was counted a single time. The chain recombines TRBV4-1 with TRBJ2-1; the match to TRBD2 covers 14 bases. J gave up 8 bases and V 4 bases, and 7 bases lay outside the gene matches. The CDR3 consists of 16 residues. Germline CDR1 reads MGHRA; CDR2 reads YSYEKL. CDR3 loop: CASSPGTSGSLDEQFF. The CDR3 DNA reads as TGCGCCAGCAGCCCGGGGACTAGCGGGAGTCTTGATGAGCAGTTCTTC.

V is TRBV20-1 and J is TRBJ1-1; possible D gene TRBD1, 5 bases. Trimming took off 4 bases at V and 1 base at J, with 19 bases between the two ends. This CDR3 has 16 amino acids. From germline, CDR1 is DFQATT and CDR2 SNEGSKA (reference sequence). DNA for the CDR3: TGCAGTGCTAAAATGGGTCGGGGGACGGAGAACACTGAAGCTTTCTTT. Its protein is CSAKMGRGTENTEAFF.

This clonotype was counted a few times. The genes are TRBV20-1 and TRBJ2-7; D uncertain. Per germline, CDR1 DFQATT and CDR2 SNEGSKA (reference sequence). The V end was cut by 2 bases, the J end by 2 bases, with 10 bases between. The CDR3 covers 13 residues. The chain's CDR3 is CSARWALTYEQYF. The CDR3 nucleotides read TGCAGTGCTAGATGGGCCTTAACCTACGAGCAGTACTTC.

In this sample, this clonotype turned up many times. This rearrangement joins TRBV12-3 or TRBV12-4 to TRBJ2-1; D possibly uses TRBD1 or TRBD2 (5 bases each). Trimming removed 5 bases from V and 4 bases from J, with 24 bases in between. CDR3 size: 18 residues. CDR3 region: CASSPLLGGKKEYNEQFF. As DNA, the CDR3 is TGTGCCAGCAGTCCCCTCCTTGGGGGTAAGAAAGAATACAATGAGCAGTTCTTC.

This chain uses TRBV25-1 with TRBJ2-3; 7 bases align to TRBD2. V gave up 6 bases and J gave up 2 bases; unmatched junction bases: 14. This CDR3 region has 17 residues. CDR1 is MGHDK and CDR2 is SYGVNS in the germline V gene. In nucleotides, the CDR3 is TGTGCCAGCAGCCAATGGGGGGGACGGGACGTCACAGATACGCAGTATTTT. It translates to CASSQWGGRDVTDTQYF.

The rearrangement joins TRBV2 to TRBJ2-7; tentative D call: TRBD2 (5 bases). V lost 1 base and J 3 bases, leaving 10 bases between the germline ends. The CDR3 spans 14 residues. Germline loops: CDR1 SNHLY, CDR2 FYNNEI. CDR3 in DNA: TGTGCCAGCAGTGAAGGTGGCGGGTACTACGAGCAGTACTTC. Protein product: CASSEGGGYYEQYF. The whole variable domain, filled in from reference TRBV2 and TRBJ2-7, reads EPEVTQTPSHQVTQMGQEVILRCVPISNHLYFYWYRQILGQKVEFLVSFYNNEISEKSEIFDDQFSVERPDGSNFTLKIRSTKLEDSAMYFCASSEGGGYYEQYFGPGTRLTVT.

Turning to this clonotype: Possible read error: a much larger clone is one base away. The CDR3 does not end in the conserved phenylalanine or tryptophan, so this is likely a read error. The J gene is TRBJ1-2, the V gene TRBV20-1; D perhaps matches TRBD1 (6 bases). This CDR3 is built from 14 residues. V lost 1 base and J lost 6, with 15 bases in between. Germline CDR1 DFQATT, CDR2 SNEGSKA (reference sequence). CDR3 amino acids: CSARAIEWGHGYTI. CDR3 DNA: TGCAGTGCTAGAGCTATCGAATGGGGGCATGGCTACACCATC.

The gene calls are TRBV7-7 and TRBJ2-1; possibly TRBD1 for D (5 bases). CDR3 size: 13 residues. CDR1 and CDR2 from the germline V gene are SSHAT and FNYEAQ (reference sequence). Trimming removed 4 bases from V and 6 bases from J, with 10 bases in between. In DNA form, the CDR3 reads TGTGCCAGCAGCTCTGGAAGGGGCAATGAGCAGTTCTTC. Its translation is CASSSGRGNEQFF.

This clonotype came up a few times. This chain joins TRBV20-1 and TRBJ2-3; 9 bases are shared with TRBD2. CDR1 DFQATT and CDR2 SNEGSKA come from the germline V gene (reference sequence). CDR3 size: 14 residues. The J segment lost 5 bases and the V segment lost 3 bases, leaving 6 bases of the junction unmatched. CDR3 coding DNA: TGCAGTGCTAGTGCGGGAGGGCCTGGAGATACGCAGTATTTT. This sequence encodes CSASAGGPGDTQYF.

This clonotype was seen more than once but under ten times. The genes are TRBV7-8 and TRBJ1-5, with 9 bases fitting TRBD1. CDR1 is SGHVS, CDR2 FQNEAQ, per germline. J lost 4 bases, V lost 4 bases, and 14 bases had no gene match. The CDR3 spans 18 residues. The CDR3 region is CASSSPPRGQGRNQPQHF. The CDR3 DNA reads TGTGCCAGCAGCTCCCCACCTCGGGGACAGGGCCGGAATCAGCCCCAGCATTTT.

This clonotype was detected only a few times. The chain recombines TRBV10-2 with TRBJ2-1; 7 bases map to TRBD1. Trimming at V came to 3 bases and at J to 5 bases, leaving 7 bases not matched to a gene. The germline gives CDR1 WSHSY, CDR2 SAAADI. The CDR3 is made up of 15 amino acids. The CDR3 DNA sequence: TGCGCCAGCAGTGAACAATTGACAGGGAACAATGAGCAGTTCTTC. It translates to CASSEQLTGNNEQFF.

V and J are TRBV12-3 or TRBV12-4 and TRBJ1-4; tentative D call: TRBD1 (6 bases). The V end was cut by 6 bases, the J end by 0 bases, with 17 bases between. This CDR3 contains 17 residues. The CDR3 reads CASRPGQSLSTNEKLFF. CDR3 bases: TGTGCCAGCAGACCTGGACAGAGTCTGTCAACTAATGAAAAACTGTTTTTT.

This clonotype turned up a few times. The rearrangement links TRBV6-1 to TRBJ1-2; D might be TRBD1 (5 bases). Germline V gene sequence: CDR1 MNHNS, CDR2 SASEGT. This CDR3 spans 16 amino acids. V lost 0 bases and J lost 3, with 14 bases in between. CDR3 bases: TGTGCCAGCAGTGAAGCGCTGGCAGGACATTACTATGGCTACACCTTC. It yields the protein CASSEALAGHYYGYTF.

The CDR3 reads CSVEPSTGPPGGETQYF. In nucleotides, the CDR3 is TGCAGCGTTGAACCTTCAACCGGGCCCCCCGGGGGAGAGACCCAGTACTTC. The gene calls are TRBV29-1 and TRBJ2-5; D possibly corresponds to TRBD2 (6 bases). The CDR3 contains 17 residues. The V and J ends lost 2 bases and 4 bases respectively, with 23 bases between them. The germline V gene encodes CDR1 SQVTM and CDR2 ANQGSEA.

This clonotype was seen a few times. The chain employs TRBV6-2 or TRBV6-3 and TRBJ1-2; unclear D gene. From germline, CDR1 is MNHEY and CDR2 SVGEGT. The CDR3 spans 13 residues. The V end was cut by 6 bases, the J end by 4 bases, with 12 bases between. The CDR3 DNA sequence: TGTGCCAGCAGCAATATAAGAGTCTATGGCTACACCTTC. The encoded protein is CASSNIRVYGYTF.

The chain combines TRBV29-1 with TRBJ1-2, with D unclear. CDR1 is SQVTM, CDR2 ANQGSEA, per germline. This CDR3 spans 14 amino acids. Trimming pared 7 bases from V and 2 bases from J, leaving 17 bases between. The CDR3 region is CSAIPGETNYGYTF. The CDR3 coding sequence is TGCAGCGCGATCCCCGGGGAAACAAACTATGGCTACACCTTC.

Many counts were recorded for this clonotype. The genes are TRBV20-1 and TRBJ1-2; 7 nucleotides match TRBD1. Germline V gene lookup returns CDR1 DFQATT and CDR2 SNEGSKA (reference sequence). Trimming at V came to 3 bases and at J to 8 bases, leaving 6 bases not matched to a gene. The CDR3 extends over 12 amino acids. CDR3 DNA: TGCAGTGCTAGGACAGGGAATTTGGGCTACACCTTC. Its protein is CSARTGNLGYTF.

In its sample, this clonotype was seen a few times. The V gene is TRBV7-9, the J gene TRBJ2-7, with D possibly matching TRBD1 (5 bases). Per germline, CDR1 SEHNR and CDR2 FQNEAQ (reference sequence). The V end lost 8 bases, the J end lost 0 bases, and 14 bases lay between the germline ends. The CDR3 length is 14 residues. The CDR3 here is CASLPLTDSYEQYF. CDR3 DNA: TGTGCCAGCCTCCCCCTGACAGACTCCTACGAGCAGTACTTC.

Only a few counts were recorded for this clonotype. In nucleotides, the CDR3 is TGTGCCAGCAGCTTAGTAGCGGGAGAGTACGAGCAGTACTTC. Its protein is CASSLVAGEYEQYF. The rearrangement links TRBV5-6 to TRBJ2-7; 9 bases map to TRBD2. The V segment lost 2 bases and the J segment 4 bases; nucleotides outside the gene matches: 4. The CDR3 is 14 amino acids. CDR1 and CDR2 from the germline V gene are SGHDT and YYEEEE. Combining the CDR3 with reference TRBV5-6 and TRBJ2-7 gives the whole variable domain DAGVTQSPTHLIKTRGQQVTLRCSPKSGHDTVSWYQQALGQGPQFIFQYYEEEERQRGNFPDRFSGHQFPNYSSELNVNALLLGDSALYLCASSLVAGEYEQYFGPGTRLTVT.

This clonotype has a handful of counts. This chain links TRBV7-3 with TRBJ2-2, with 7 bases aligning to TRBD1. Unmatched junction bases numbered 3, after V lost 2 bases and J lost 6 bases. CDR1 and CDR2 from the germline V gene are SGHTA and FQGTGA. CDR3 size: 14 residues. The CDR3 DNA sequence: TGTGCCAGCAGCTTAGGGACAGCCCCCGGGGAGCTGTTTTTT. Translation: CASSLGTAPGELFF.

The V gene is TRBV7-3, the J gene TRBJ2-7, with a weak D call TRBD1 (6 bases). The CDR3 length is 13 residues. Between the trimmed V and J ends, which lost 5 bases and 8 bases, there was a span of 16 bases. The V gene's germline CDR1 is SGHTA and CDR2 FQGTGA. The CDR3 nucleotides read TGTGCCAGCAGCCCTGGACAGTCTCTTAAGCAGTACTTC. Translated: CASSPGQSLKQYF.

In its sample, this clonotype was seen a few times. The chain has TRBV14 and TRBJ2-7, with D tentatively TRBD1 (5 bases). Germline CDR1 reads SGHDN; CDR2 reads FVKESK. The ends were cut back, 3 bases at V and 6 bases at J, with 21 bases in the middle. This CDR3 contains 16 residues. In nucleotides, the CDR3 is TGTGCCAGCAGCCAGTCCCTTGGGCAGGGAAGTGGCGAGCAGTACTTC. Its protein product is CASSQSLGQGSGEQYF.